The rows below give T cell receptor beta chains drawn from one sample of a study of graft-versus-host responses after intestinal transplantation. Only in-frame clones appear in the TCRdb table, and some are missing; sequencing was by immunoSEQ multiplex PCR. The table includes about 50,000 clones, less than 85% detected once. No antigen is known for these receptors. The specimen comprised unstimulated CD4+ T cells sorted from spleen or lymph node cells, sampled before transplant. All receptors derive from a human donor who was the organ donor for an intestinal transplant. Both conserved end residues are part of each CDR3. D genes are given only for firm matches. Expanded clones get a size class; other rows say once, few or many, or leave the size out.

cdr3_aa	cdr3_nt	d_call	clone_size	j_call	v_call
CASSYSQGNQPQHF	TGTGCCAGCAGTTACTCGCAGGGAAATCAGCCCCAGCATTTT	.	.	TRBJ1-5	TRBV6-5
CASSQEDSPYQHF	TGCGCCAGCAGCCAAGAGGACAGCCCCTATCAGCATTTT	.	once	TRBJ1-5	TRBV4-1
CASSLNTGGAQPQHF	TGCGCCAGCAGCTTGAACACCGGCGGGGCTCAGCCCCAGCATTTT	.	.	TRBJ1-5	TRBV5-1
CASSLRFPYEEQYF	TGTGCCAGCAGCCTGAGATTCCCCTACGAGGAGCAGTACTTC	.	.	TRBJ2-7	TRBV7-9
CASRRDRGPGEAFF	TGTGCCAGCAGGCGGGACAGGGGGCCTGGTGAAGCTTTCTTT	TRBD1	.	TRBJ1-1	TRBV6-5
CASTLRTSRVFYEQYF	TGTGCCAGCACCCTGAGGACTAGTAGGGTTTTCTACGAGCAGTACTTC	.	.	TRBJ2-7	TRBV21-1
CAISESVGLSGANVLTF	TGTGCCATCAGTGAGTCGGTAGGGCTCTCTGGGGCCAACGTCCTGACTTTC	.	.	TRBJ2-6	TRBV10-3
CAWSGGQGSETEAFF	TGTGCCTGGAGTGGGGGACAGGGGAGTGAGACTGAAGCTTTCTTT	TRBD1	.	TRBJ1-1	TRBV30
CASSKQGSEAFF	TGTGCCAGCAGCAAACAGGGATCTGAAGCTTTCTTT	.	.	TRBJ1-1	TRBV11-3
CASSSPGQGVNEQYF	TGTGCCAGCAGTTCTCCGGGACAGGGGGTCAACGAGCAGTACTTC	TRBD1	.	TRBJ2-7	TRBV6-1
CSVPRAPSSYEQYF	TGCAGCGTCCCACGGGCCCCCAGCTCCTACGAGCAGTACTTC	.	.	TRBJ2-7	TRBV29-1
CASSSGLRRGADTQYF	TGTGCCAGCAGCTCGGGGTTGCGCCGGGGGGCGGATACGCAGTATTTT	.	.	TRBJ2-3	TRBV11-2
CASSLVGVASEQYF	TGTGCCAGCAGCTTAGTAGGGGTAGCCAGCGAGCAGTACTTC	.	.	TRBJ2-7	TRBV11-3
CASSQPVPGTDTQYF	TGTGCCAGCAGCCAACCGGTGCCTGGCACAGATACGCAGTATTTT	.	.	TRBJ2-3	TRBV5-4
CASKPGQGANSPLHF	TGTGCCAGCAAACCGGGACAGGGGGCCAATTCACCCCTCCACTTT	TRBD1	.	TRBJ1-6	TRBV19
CASSKRTGALNTEAFF	TGTGCCAGCAGCAAACGGACAGGGGCCTTGAACACTGAAGCTTTCTTT	TRBD1	.	TRBJ1-1	TRBV11-3
CASSLRVQVPSTDTQYF	TGTGCCAGCAGCTTACGGGTTCAGGTTCCTAGCACAGATACGCAGTATTTT	.	.	TRBJ2-3	TRBV7-9
CASSRLTGSGANVLTF	TGTGCCAGTAGTAGGTTGACAGGCTCTGGGGCCAACGTCCTGACTTTC	.	.	TRBJ2-6	TRBV19
CASSSSTDYGYTF	TGTGCCAGCAGTTCCTCTACGGACTATGGCTACACCTTC	.	once	TRBJ1-2	TRBV6-1
CASSLDRNTEAFF	TGTGCCAGCAGCTTAGACAGGAACACTGAAGCTTTCTTT	.	.	TRBJ1-1	TRBV7-9
CASRMEGHSYEQYF	TGTGCCAGTAGAATGGAGGGCCATTCCTACGAGCAGTACTTC	.	.	TRBJ2-7	TRBV19
CASSLEASGGQREQFF	TGTGCCAGCAGCTTAGAGGCTAGCGGGGGGCAAAGGGAGCAGTTCTTC	TRBD2	.	TRBJ2-1	TRBV7-2
CASSLGGGKAQNSPLHF	TGTGCCAGCAGCTTGGGAGGCGGAAAGGCCCAAAATTCACCCCTCCACTTT	.	.	TRBJ1-6	TRBV7-9